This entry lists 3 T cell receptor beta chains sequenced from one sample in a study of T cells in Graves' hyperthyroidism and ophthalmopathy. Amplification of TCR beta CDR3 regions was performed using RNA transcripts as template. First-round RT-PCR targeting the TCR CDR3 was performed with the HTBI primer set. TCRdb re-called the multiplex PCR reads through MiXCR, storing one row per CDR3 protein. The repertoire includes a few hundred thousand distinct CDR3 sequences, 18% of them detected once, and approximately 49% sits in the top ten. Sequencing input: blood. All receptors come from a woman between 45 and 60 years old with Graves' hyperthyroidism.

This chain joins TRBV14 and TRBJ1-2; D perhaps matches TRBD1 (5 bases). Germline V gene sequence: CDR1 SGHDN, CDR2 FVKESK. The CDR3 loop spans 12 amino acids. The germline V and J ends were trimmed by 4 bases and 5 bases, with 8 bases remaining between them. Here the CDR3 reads CASSRTPYGYTF. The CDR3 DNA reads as TGTGCCAGCAGCCGGACACCGTATGGCTACACCTTC.

As DNA, the CDR3 is TGTGCCAGCAGCTTAGAGAGTGCCATAGGGGACTATGGCTACACCTTC. Its translation is CASSLESAIGDYGYTF. This chain links TRBV7-3 with TRBJ1-2; the D gene is possibly TRBD1 (5 bases). Trimming shortened V by 2 bases and J by 3 bases, and 16 bases separated the two germline ends. Germline V CDR1 and CDR2: SGHTA, FQGTGA. The CDR3 spans 16 residues.

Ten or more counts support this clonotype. CDR3 protein: CASSFPYLNTEAFF. CDR3 DNA sequence: TGTGCCAGCAGTTTCCCGTACCTGAACACTGAAGCTTTCTTT. The chain employs TRBV12-3 or TRBV12-4 and TRBJ1-1; D is undetermined. This CDR3 region has 14 residues. Trimming cost V 3 bases and J 0 bases, with 8 bases left between them.